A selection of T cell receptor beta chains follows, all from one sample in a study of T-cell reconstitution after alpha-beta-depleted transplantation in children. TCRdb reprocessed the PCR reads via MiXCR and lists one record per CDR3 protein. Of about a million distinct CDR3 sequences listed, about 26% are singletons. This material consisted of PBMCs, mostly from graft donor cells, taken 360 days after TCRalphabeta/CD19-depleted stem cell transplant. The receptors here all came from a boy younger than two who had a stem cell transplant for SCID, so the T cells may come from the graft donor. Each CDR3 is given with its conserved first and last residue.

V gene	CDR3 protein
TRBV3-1	CASSQEGSGGVQYF
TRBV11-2	CASSSLEGGLANSYEQYF
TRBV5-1	CASSPTGQRLYQETQYF
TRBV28	CASSSLEGLYNEQFF
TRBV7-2	CASSLAHGRDGYTF
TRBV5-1	CASNHSGGIVSYEQYF
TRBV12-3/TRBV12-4	CASSLAFTRDNLAKNIQYF
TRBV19	CASTPQGPNQPQHF
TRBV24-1	CATSDRLAGGPTGELFF
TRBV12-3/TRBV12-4	CASSSGTGIGNTIYF
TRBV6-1	CASSIYRGRGSPLHF
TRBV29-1	CSVEPPEQFRLSFSYEQYF
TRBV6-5	CASSYRAGEETQYF
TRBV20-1	CSAPPIAGMGETQYF
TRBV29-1	CSVRGRLNTEAFF
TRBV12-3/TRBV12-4	CASRGLAAVTDTQYF
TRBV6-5	CASSRGGEAFF
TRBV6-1	CASSTGQRYQPQHF
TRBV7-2	CASRRSPFSNQPQHF
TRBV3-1	CASSQYNEKLFF
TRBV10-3	CAISESAGVGDTQYF
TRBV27	CASSLSYRPTYEQYF
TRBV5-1	CASSPPGQKAGELFF
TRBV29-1	CSVVTSPGQKNTEAFF
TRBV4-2	CASSHRVDSGGYDEQFF
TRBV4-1	CASSQDLWFSPLHF
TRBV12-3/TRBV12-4	CASLVGKTDRARETQYF
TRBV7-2	CASSLAGRALTDTQYF
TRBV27	CASSSIQGAREQYF
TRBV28	CASSSLRHTESEAFF
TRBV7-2	CASSSKGWSSNTEAFF
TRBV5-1	CASSWGEMDSTEAFF
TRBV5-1	CASSLTILQETQYF
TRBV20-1	CSASAGTGGFNEQFF
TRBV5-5	CASSAGYTEAFF
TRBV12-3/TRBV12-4	CASSLYQGRRNTEAFF
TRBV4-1	CASSHPTGLDTGELFF
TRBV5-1	CASSQGQVVDTEPFF
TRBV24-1	CATSPQGNVASGELFF
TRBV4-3	CASSQGSQQEYNEQFF
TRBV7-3	CASSPRQGERTQYF
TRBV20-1	CSALPPQQETQYF
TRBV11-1	CASSAPPAELFF